These T cell receptor beta chains were read from a single sample in a study of T cell responses to AZD1222 COVID-19 vaccine. Measured with immunoSEQ multiplex PCR; TCRdb has only the in-frame clones, and not every one. The sample lists over 130,000 clones; around 94% were seen once. The specimen comprised peripheral blood, sampled on day 0 of AZD1222 vaccination. These receptors were taken from an adult in good health. CDR3s leave out the opening cysteine and the closing phenylalanine or tryptophan.

v_call,cdr3_aa
TRBV29-1,SVDLPQGGDYGYT
TRBV10-3,AIRAGGNEQF
TRBV2,ASTTPVDSSQETQY
TRBV7-2,ASSLQGGGNTIY
TRBV5-1,ASSLDYHEQF
TRBV7-9,ASSPAGNQPQH
TRBV6-6,ASSTETSGSIETQY
TRBV6-5,AATGGYGYT
TRBV5-4,ASSTQGTNEKLF
TRBV2,ASSDFLSRTPRTLH
TRBV4-1,ASSQGTGHTEAF
TRBV4-1,ASSQGRRGRPNEKLF
TRBV7-2,ASSQRGTNTGELF
TRBV9,ASGGGANGELF
TRBV10-3,AISEPDRANGYT
TRBV6-5,ASSRDGSNYGYT
TRBV2,ASSAPGADTGELF
TRBV19,ASSQYNTEAF
TRBV18,ASSPRGNSNQPQH
TRBV7-9,ASSPGGYNEQF
TRBV6-5,ASIRTGEGTDTQY
TRBV5-4,ASSLGVQDYGYT
TRBV6-5,ASSYRQGSSEKLF
TRBV4-3,ASSPQGEVNTEAF
TRBV5-1,ASSLEGADSGNTIY
TRBV27,ASSLSLDSTDTQY
TRBV3-1/TRBV3-2,ASSSNRGLNQPQH
TRBV4-1,ASSQEAGGAPSEAF
TRBV13,ASSFSVGELF